One sample yielded the 3 T cell receptor beta chains listed below, sequenced in a study of OX40 agonist ivuxolimab in advanced cancers. TCRdb's copy holds only in-frame clones and misses some; the assay was immunoSEQ multiplex PCR. The sample yields some 100,000 clones, just over 90% seen once. Material: CD4+ or CD8+ T cells sorted from blood, obtained in a trial of the OX40 agonist ivuxolimab. The receptors here all came from an adult with an advanced solid tumor such as melanoma, head and neck, liver or kidney cancer.

The chain recombines TRBV7-8 with TRBJ1-1; TRBD1 matches at 7 bases. The CDR3 is 15 residues long. Germline-derived CDR1 and CDR2 are SGHVS and FQNEAQ. With V trimmed by 5 bases and J by 3 bases, 9 bases remained unmatched. CDR3 sequence reads: CASSQGQVRDTEAFF. CDR3 sequence (DNA): TGTGCCAGCAGCCAAGGACAGGTTCGGGACACTGAAGCTTTCTTT.

The V call is TRBV7-2, the J call TRBJ1-1; unclear D gene. Looked up from germline, CDR1 is SGHTA and CDR2 is FQGNSA. This CDR3 comprises 14 residues. Trimming left V 5 bases short and J 0 bases short, with 10 bases between. CDR3 amino acids: CASSIGPMNTEAFF. The CDR3 region has the DNA TGTGCCAGCAGCATTGGACCAATGAACACTGAAGCTTTCTTT.

The V gene is TRBV28, the J gene TRBJ2-7; TRBD1 agrees at 9 bases. The germline V gene encodes CDR1 MDHEN and CDR2 SYDVKM. V was clipped by 6 bases and J by 4 bases; unmatched bases: 16. The length of the CDR3 is 17 residues. In DNA form, the CDR3 reads TGTGCCAGCAGCCCCAACCCAGCCGGGACAGGGAAATACGAGCAGTACTTC. It is translated as CASSPNPAGTGKYEQYF.